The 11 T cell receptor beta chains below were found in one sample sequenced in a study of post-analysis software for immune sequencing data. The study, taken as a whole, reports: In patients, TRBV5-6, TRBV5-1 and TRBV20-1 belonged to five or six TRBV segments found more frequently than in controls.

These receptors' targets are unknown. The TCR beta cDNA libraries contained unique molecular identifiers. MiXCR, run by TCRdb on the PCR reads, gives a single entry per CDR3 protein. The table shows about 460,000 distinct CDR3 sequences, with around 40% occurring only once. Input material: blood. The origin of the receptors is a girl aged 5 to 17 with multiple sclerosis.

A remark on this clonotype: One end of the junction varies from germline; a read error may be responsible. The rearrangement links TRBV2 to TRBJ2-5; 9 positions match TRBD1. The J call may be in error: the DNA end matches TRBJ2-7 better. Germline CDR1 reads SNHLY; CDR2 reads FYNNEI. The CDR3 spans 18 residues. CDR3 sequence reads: CGSNNPGTGSRDIYEQYF. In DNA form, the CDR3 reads TGTGGCAGCAACAACCCCGGGACAGGGTCGCGAGACATCTACGAGCAGTACTTC.

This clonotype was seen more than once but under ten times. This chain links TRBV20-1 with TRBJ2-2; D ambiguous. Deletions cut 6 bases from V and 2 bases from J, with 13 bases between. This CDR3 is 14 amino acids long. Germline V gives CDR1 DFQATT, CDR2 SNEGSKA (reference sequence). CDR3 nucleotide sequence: TGCAGTGCGGTAGCAGCCCGCAACACCGGGGAGCTGTTTTTT. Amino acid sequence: CSAVAARNTGELFF.

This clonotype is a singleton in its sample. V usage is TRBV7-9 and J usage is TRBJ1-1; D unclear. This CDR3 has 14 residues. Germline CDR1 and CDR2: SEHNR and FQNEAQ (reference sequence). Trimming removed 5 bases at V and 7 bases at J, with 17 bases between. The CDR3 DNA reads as TGTGCCAGCAGCGGACCGTCGAGGGCGAGTGAAGCTTTCTTT. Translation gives CASSGPSRASEAFF. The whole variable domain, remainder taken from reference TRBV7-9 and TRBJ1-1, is DTGVSQNPRHKITKRGQNVTFRCDPISEHNRLYWYRQTLGQGPEFLTYFQNEAQLEKSRLLSDRFSAERPKGSFSTLEIQRTEQGDSAMYLCASSGPSRASEAFFGQGTRLTVV.

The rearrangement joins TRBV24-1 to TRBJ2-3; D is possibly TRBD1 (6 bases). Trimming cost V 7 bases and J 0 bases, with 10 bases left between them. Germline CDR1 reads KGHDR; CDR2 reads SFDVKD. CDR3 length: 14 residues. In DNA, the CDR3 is TGTGCCACCAGGGACAGCCCTAGCACAGATACGCAGTATTTT. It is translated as CATRDSPSTDTQYF.

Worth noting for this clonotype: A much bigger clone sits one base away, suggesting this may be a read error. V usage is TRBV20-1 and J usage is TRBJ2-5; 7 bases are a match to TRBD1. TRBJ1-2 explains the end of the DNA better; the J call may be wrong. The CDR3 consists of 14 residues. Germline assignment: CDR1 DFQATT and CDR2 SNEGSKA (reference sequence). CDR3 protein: CGARDRGDSSGYTF. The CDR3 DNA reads TGCGGTGCTAGAGATCGGGGGGACAGCAGTGGCTACACCTTC.

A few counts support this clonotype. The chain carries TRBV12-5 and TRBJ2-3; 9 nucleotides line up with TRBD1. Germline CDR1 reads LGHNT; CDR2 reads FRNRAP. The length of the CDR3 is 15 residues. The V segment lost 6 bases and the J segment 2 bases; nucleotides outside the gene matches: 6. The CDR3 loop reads CASGPGQGHTDTQYF. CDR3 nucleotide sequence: TGTGCTAGTGGGCCCGGACAGGGGCACACAGATACGCAGTATTTT.

DNA of the CDR3: TGCGCCAGCAGCCTCATCCCAAGCTCCTACAATGAGCAGTTCTTC. Its protein is CASSLIPSSYNEQFF. The rearrangement uses TRBV4-1 and TRBJ2-1; D is uncertain. The germline V gene encodes CDR1 MGHRA and CDR2 YSYEKL. The germline V and J ends were trimmed by 4 bases and 0 bases, with 10 bases remaining between them. CDR3 size: 15 residues.

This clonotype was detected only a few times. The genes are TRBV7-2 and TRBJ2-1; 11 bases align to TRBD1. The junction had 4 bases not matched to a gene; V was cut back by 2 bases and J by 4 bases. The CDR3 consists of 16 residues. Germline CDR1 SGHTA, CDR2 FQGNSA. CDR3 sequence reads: CASSLSGTGGYNEQFF. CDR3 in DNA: TGTGCCAGCAGCTTATCCGGGACAGGGGGTTACAATGAGCAGTTCTTC.

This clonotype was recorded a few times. CDR3 in amino acids: CASSGESNQPQHF. As DNA, the CDR3 is TGTGCCAGCAGTGGGGAGAGCAATCAGCCCCAGCATTTT. V and J are TRBV6-2 or TRBV6-3 and TRBJ1-5; D remains unclear. Looked up from germline, CDR1 is MNHEY and CDR2 is SVGEGT. The CDR3 runs 13 residues. Trimming took off 5 bases at V and 1 base at J, with 6 bases between the two ends.

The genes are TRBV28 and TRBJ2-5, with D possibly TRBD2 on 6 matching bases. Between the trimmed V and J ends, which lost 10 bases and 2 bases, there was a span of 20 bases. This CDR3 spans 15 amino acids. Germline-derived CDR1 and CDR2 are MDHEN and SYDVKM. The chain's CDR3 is CATTEGPFLQETQYF. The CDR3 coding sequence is TGTGCCACCACGGAGGGTCCTTTCTTACAAGAGACCCAGTACTTC.

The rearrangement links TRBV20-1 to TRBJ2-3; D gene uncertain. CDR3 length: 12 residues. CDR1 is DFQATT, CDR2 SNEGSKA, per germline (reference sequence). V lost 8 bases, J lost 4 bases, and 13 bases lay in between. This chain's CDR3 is CSSNPGSDTQYF. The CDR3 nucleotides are TGCAGTTCTAACCCCGGCTCAGATACGCAGTATTTT.